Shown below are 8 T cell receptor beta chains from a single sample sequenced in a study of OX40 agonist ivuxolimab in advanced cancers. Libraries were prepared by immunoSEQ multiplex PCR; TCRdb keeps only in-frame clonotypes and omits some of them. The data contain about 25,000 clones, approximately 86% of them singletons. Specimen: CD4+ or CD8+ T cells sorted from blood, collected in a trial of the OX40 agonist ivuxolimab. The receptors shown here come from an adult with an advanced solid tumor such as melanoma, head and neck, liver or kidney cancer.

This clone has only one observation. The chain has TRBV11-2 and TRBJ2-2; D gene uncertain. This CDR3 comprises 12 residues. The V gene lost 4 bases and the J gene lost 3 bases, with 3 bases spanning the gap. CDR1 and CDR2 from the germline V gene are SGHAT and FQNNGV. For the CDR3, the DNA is TGTGCCAGCAGCTCCTACACCGGGGAGCTGTTTTTT. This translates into CASSSYTGELFF.

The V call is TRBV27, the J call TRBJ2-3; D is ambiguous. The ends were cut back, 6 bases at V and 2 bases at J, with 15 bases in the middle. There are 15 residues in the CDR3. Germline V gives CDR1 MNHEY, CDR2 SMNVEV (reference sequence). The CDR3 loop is CASSPLSEATDTQYF. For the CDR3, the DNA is TGTGCCAGCAGCCCACTTTCCGAAGCCACAGATACGCAGTATTTT.

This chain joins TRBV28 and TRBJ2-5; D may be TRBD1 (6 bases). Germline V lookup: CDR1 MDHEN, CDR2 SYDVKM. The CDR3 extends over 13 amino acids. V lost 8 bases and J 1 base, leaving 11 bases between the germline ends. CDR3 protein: CASLPDSQETQYF. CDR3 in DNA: TGTGCCAGCCTTCCGGACAGCCAAGAGACCCAGTACTTC.

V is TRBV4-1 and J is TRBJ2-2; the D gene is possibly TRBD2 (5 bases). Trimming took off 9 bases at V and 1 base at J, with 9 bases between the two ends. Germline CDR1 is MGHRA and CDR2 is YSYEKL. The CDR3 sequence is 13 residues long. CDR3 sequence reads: CASGERNTGELFF. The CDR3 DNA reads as TGCGCCAGTGGGGAGCGGAACACCGGGGAGCTGTTTTTT.

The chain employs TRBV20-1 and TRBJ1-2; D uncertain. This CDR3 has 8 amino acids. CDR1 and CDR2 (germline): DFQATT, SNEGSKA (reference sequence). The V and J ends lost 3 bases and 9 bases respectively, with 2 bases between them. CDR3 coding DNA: TGCAGTGCTAGTAGCTACACCTTC. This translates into CSASSYTF.

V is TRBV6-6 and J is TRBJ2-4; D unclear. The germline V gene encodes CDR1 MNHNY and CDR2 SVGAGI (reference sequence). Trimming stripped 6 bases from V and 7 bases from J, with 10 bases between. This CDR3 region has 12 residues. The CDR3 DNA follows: TGTGCCAGCAGCCCTCAATCCAACATTCAGTACTTC. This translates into CASSPQSNIQYF.

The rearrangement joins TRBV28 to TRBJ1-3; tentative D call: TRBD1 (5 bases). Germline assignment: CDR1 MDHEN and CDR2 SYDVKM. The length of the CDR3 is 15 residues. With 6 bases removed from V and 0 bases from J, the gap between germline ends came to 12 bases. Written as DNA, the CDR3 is TGTGCCAGCAGATTAAGGGACTCCTCTGGAAACACCATATATTTT. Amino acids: CASRLRDSSGNTIYF.

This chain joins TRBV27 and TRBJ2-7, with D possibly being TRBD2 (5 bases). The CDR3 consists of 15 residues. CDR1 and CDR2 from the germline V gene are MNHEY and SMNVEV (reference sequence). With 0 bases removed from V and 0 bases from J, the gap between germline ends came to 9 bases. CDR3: CASSLSSAGSYEQYF. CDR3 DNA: TGTGCCAGCAGTTTATCTAGCGCAGGCTCCTACGAGCAGTACTTC.